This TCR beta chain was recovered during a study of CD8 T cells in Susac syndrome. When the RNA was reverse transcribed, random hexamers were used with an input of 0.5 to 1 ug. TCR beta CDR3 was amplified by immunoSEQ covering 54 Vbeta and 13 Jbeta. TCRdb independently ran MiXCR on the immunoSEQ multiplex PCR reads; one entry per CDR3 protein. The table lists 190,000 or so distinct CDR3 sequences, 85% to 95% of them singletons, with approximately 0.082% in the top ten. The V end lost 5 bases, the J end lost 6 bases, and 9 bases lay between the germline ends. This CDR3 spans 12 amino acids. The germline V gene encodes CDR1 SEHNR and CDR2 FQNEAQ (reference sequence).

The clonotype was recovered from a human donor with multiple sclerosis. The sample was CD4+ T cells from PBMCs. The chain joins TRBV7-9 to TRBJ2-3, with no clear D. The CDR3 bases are TGTGCCAGCAGCACCCCTAGGGATACGCAGTATTTT. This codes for CASSTPRDTQYF. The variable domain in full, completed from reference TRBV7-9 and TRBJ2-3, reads DTGVSQNPRHKITKRGQNVTFRCDPISEHNRLYWYRQTLGQGPEFLTYFQNEAQLEKSRLLSDRFSAERPKGSFSTLEIQRTEQGDSAMYLCASSTPRDTQYFGPGTRLTVL.